The TCR beta chain under discussion was sequenced for a study of T cells in Graves' hyperthyroidism and ophthalmopathy. The CDR3 covers 15 residues. Germline-derived CDR1 and CDR2 are MNHNS and SASEGT. The junction had 9 bases not matched to a gene; V was cut back by 5 bases and J by 7 bases. RNA transcripts were the template for amplifying TCR beta CDR3 regions. First-round RT-PCR of the TCR CDR3 relied on the HTBI primer set. MiXCR was run by TCRdb on the multiplex PCR reads, yielding one entry per CDR3 protein. The repertoire holds about 400,000 distinct CDR3 sequences, with around 14% as singletons.

Input material: blood. The sequence was obtained from a woman younger than 45 with Graves' hyperthyroidism. The chain uses TRBV6-1 and TRBJ2-7; 12 bases match TRBD1. The CDR3 loop is CASSWLGQGAGEQYF. Here the CDR3 DNA reads TGTGCCAGCAGTTGGTTGGGACAGGGGGCGGGTGAGCAGTACTTC.